A single sample gave rise to the 30 T cell receptor beta chains below, sequenced in a study of shared clonotypes between healthy human individuals. Naivety among CD8 cells was defined by CD45RO negativity and positive CCR7 selection, thereby excluding terminally differentiated effector memory CD45RA+ cells. Sequencing used immunoSEQ multiplex PCR; TCRdb keeps in-frame clones, though not all of them. This sample has under 2,000,000 clones, with about 95% found just once. The material sequenced was naive CD8+ T cells sorted from blood. The receptors stem from a man between 18 and 35 years old in good health.

In nucleotides, the CDR3 is TGTGCCAGCAGCTCCCACGACGGCTACACCTTC. Residues: CASSSHDGYTF. The rearrangement uses TRBV13 and TRBJ1-2; D gene ambiguous. The CDR3 loop spans 11 amino acids. Germline CDR1 PRHDT, CDR2 FYEKMQ (reference sequence). The V end lost 4 bases, the J end lost 8 bases, and 8 bases lay between the germline ends. Variable domain in full (rest from reference TRBV13 and TRBJ1-2): AAGVIQSPRHLIKEKRETATLKCYPIPRHDTVYWYQQGPGQDPQFLISFYEKMQSDKGSIPDRFSAQQFSDYHSELNMSSLELGDSALYFCASSSHDGYTFGSGTRLTVV.

This chain uses TRBV4-3 with TRBJ1-1; the D gene is possibly TRBD1 (5 bases). This CDR3 has 14 residues. CDR1 LGHNA and CDR2 YSLEER come from the germline V gene. Trimming pared 4 bases from V and 6 bases from J, leaving 15 bases between. CDR3 residues: CASSLGRGDAEAFF. The CDR3, as DNA: TGCGCCAGCAGCCTTGGTAGAGGGGACGCTGAAGCTTTCTTT.

V and J are TRBV6-5 and TRBJ2-5; 8 bases line up with TRBD2. Germline V lookup: CDR1 MNHEY, CDR2 SVGAGI. V shed 2 bases and J 2 bases; nucleotides not matched to a gene: 7. This CDR3 has 16 amino acids. The CDR3 nucleotides read TGTGCCAGCAGTTACGGGCTAGCGGGTCATCAAGAGACCCAGTACTTC. It specifies CASSYGLAGHQETQYF.

This clone appeared once. For the CDR3, the DNA is TGTGCCAGCAGTTACGTGGGTTGGGGGGAAGAGACCCAGTACTTC. This sequence encodes CASSYVGWGEETQYF. V is TRBV6-6 and J is TRBJ2-5, with D perhaps matching TRBD2 (6 bases). The CDR3 totals 15 residues. Germline values: CDR1 MNHNY, CDR2 SVGAGI (reference sequence). Trimming removed 2 bases at V and 3 bases at J, with 13 bases between.

CDR3 nucleotides: TGTGCCAGCAGTTTCGGGATAGGCAACGAGCAGTACTTC. Translating it yields CASSFGIGNEQYF. This rearrangement joins TRBV27 to TRBJ2-7, with D maybe TRBD2 (5 bases). Deletions cut 3 bases from V and 5 bases from J, with 11 bases between. CDR1 MNHEY and CDR2 SMNVEV come from the germline V gene (reference sequence). The CDR3 has 13 amino acids.

V is TRBV6-1 and J is TRBJ2-1; D may be TRBD1 (5 bases). This CDR3 has 15 amino acids. Trimming cost V 6 bases and J 3 bases, with 15 bases left between them. Germline-derived CDR1 and CDR2 are MNHNS and SASEGT. The CDR3 loop is CASSGHPGSYNEQFF. The DNA of the CDR3 is TGTGCCAGCAGCGGACATCCCGGAAGCTACAATGAGCAGTTCTTC.

The gene calls are TRBV7-9 and TRBJ2-2; D is unresolved. The CDR3 totals 13 residues. Per germline, CDR1 SEHNR and CDR2 FQNEAQ (reference sequence). V lost 5 bases and J 6 bases, leaving 10 bases between the germline ends. Here the CDR3 reads CASSTSEAGELFF. CDR3 DNA sequence: TGTGCCAGCAGCACTTCTGAGGCCGGGGAGCTGTTTTTT.

The chain uses TRBV2 and TRBJ1-2; D remains unclear. The V gene's germline CDR1 is SNHLY and CDR2 FYNNEI. The CDR3 has 15 residues. V was pared by 1 base and J by 4 bases, with 13 bases between. This CDR3 reads CASSEEPLVIYGYTF. The CDR3 bases are TGTGCCAGCAGTGAAGAGCCATTGGTTATCTATGGCTACACCTTC.

The V and J genes are TRBV7-8 and TRBJ2-3, with a weak D call TRBD2 (5 bases). Germline CDR1 reads SGHVS; CDR2 reads FQNEAQ. Trimming shortened V by 3 bases and J by 0 bases, and 10 bases separated the two germline ends. The CDR3 sequence is 15 residues long. CDR3 bases: TGTGCCAGCAGCTTCGGGGATACTAGCACAGATACGCAGTATTTT. As protein: CASSFGDTSTDTQYF.

This chain links TRBV9 with TRBJ2-3, with TRBD2 matching over 8 bases. This CDR3 region has 13 residues. The germline V gene has CDR1 SGDLS and CDR2 YYNGEE. Trimming removed 4 bases from V and 14 bases from J; junction bases left unmatched: 12. CDR3 nucleotides: TGTGCCAGCAGCCTCGGGGGGGACACCATCGCGTATTTT. Translation: CASSLGGDTIAYF.

This clone was seen only once. The chain uses TRBV9 and TRBJ2-3; 7 bases fit TRBD2. J gave up 5 bases and V 0 bases, and 9 bases lay outside the gene matches. The CDR3 has 16 residues. From germline, CDR1 is SGDLS and CDR2 YYNGEE. Here the CDR3 DNA reads TGTGCCAGCAGCGTAGTCGCTAGCGGTCCCATAGATACGCAGTATTTT. Its protein product is CASSVVASGPIDTQYF.

The gene calls are TRBV5-4 and TRBJ1-6, with TRBD1 as a possible D gene (5 bases). The CDR3 runs 15 residues. With 4 bases removed from V and 6 bases from J, the gap between germline ends came to 14 bases. Per the germline V gene, CDR1 is SGHNT and CDR2 is YYREEE (reference sequence). The CDR3 sequence: CASSPGPVGNSPLHF. The CDR3 DNA reads as TGTGCCAGCAGCCCGGGACCGGTGGGTAATTCACCCCTCCACTTT.

The CDR3 loop reads CASRPGVDRGHGYTF. DNA for the CDR3: TGTGCCAGCAGACCGGGGGTGGACAGGGGTCATGGCTACACCTTC. The gene calls are TRBV2 and TRBJ1-2; TRBD1 matches 9 bases. Trimming removed 6 bases from V and 6 bases from J; junction bases left unmatched: 11. The CDR3 runs 15 residues. The germline V gene encodes CDR1 SNHLY and CDR2 FYNNEI.

The chain couples TRBV7-8 to TRBJ1-5; the match to TRBD1 covers 9 bases. CDR1 SGHVS and CDR2 FQNEAQ come from the germline V gene. The CDR3 loop spans 16 amino acids. The ends lost 5 bases at V and 0 bases at J; junction bases unmatched: 5. The CDR3 reads CASSRTGAYSNQPQHF. The CDR3 DNA sequence: TGTGCCAGCAGCAGGACAGGGGCATATAGCAATCAGCCCCAGCATTTT. The whole variable domain, remainder taken from reference TRBV7-8 and TRBJ1-5, is GAGVSQSPRYKVAKRGQDVALRCDPISGHVSLFWYQQALGQGPEFLTYFQNEAQLDKSGLPSDRFFAERPEGSVSTLKIQRTQQEDSAVYLCASSRTGAYSNQPQHFGDGTRLSIL.

The V and J genes are TRBV6-1 and TRBJ2-1; 11 bases align to TRBD1. V lost 4 bases and J lost 2; bases outside the gene matches: 16. Germline loops: CDR1 MNHNS, CDR2 SASEGT. The CDR3 has 20 residues. As DNA, the CDR3 is TGTGCCAGCAGTGTATCAGGGACAGGGGGGAGTATGGGGCCCTACAATGAGCAGTTCTTC. It codes for CASSVSGTGGSMGPYNEQFF.

This clone has only one observation. The chain joins TRBV11-1 to TRBJ2-7; 11 nucleotides align to TRBD2. The CDR3 is 18 residues long. Germline values: CDR1 SGHAT, CDR2 FQDESV (reference sequence). The V gene end was trimmed by 6 bases and the J gene end by 2 bases; junction bases not matched to a gene: 15. This CDR3 is CASSYRSSGRSPAYEQYF. For the CDR3, the DNA is TGTGCCAGCAGTTACAGGTCTAGCGGGAGGTCCCCCGCCTACGAGCAGTACTTC. The entire variable domain, with the rest obtained from reference TRBV11-1 and TRBJ2-7, is as follows: EAEVAQSPRYKITEKSQAVAFWCDPISGHATLYWYRQILGQGPELLVQFQDESVVDDSQLPKDRFSAERLKGVDSTLKIQPAELGDSAMYLCASSYRSSGRSPAYEQYFGPGTRLTVT.

The sample holds one count of this clone. The chain uses TRBV2 and TRBJ1-4, with TRBD1 identical over 7 bases. The CDR3 has 15 residues. CDR1 SNHLY and CDR2 FYNNEI come from the germline V gene. Trimming cost V 4 bases and J 1 base; bases outside gene matches: 3. The CDR3 DNA is TGTGCCAGCAGTGTTACAGGGGTAACTAATGAAAAACTGTTTTTT. It yields the protein CASSVTGVTNEKLFF.

The chain recombines TRBV9 with TRBJ1-1; 7 nucleotides line up with TRBD1. This CDR3 spans 13 amino acids. V lost 4 bases to trimming and J lost 6 bases; unmatched junction nucleotides: 6. Per germline, CDR1 SGDLS and CDR2 YYNGEE. The CDR3 sequence is CASSFQGVSEAFF. The CDR3 DNA reads TGTGCCAGCAGCTTCCAGGGGGTCTCTGAAGCTTTCTTT.

The chain couples TRBV13 to TRBJ2-7; 7 bases match TRBD1. The CDR3 is 17 amino acids. The V gene's germline CDR1 is PRHDT and CDR2 FYEKMQ (reference sequence). Losses at the gene ends were 4 bases for V and 2 bases for J; bases not matched to a gene: 14. Here the CDR3 DNA reads TGTGCCAGCAGCTCCGAGACCTCAACAGGGGCCACCTACGAGCAGTACTTC. Residues: CASSSETSTGATYEQYF.

The chain combines TRBV2 with TRBJ2-1; D remains unclear. This CDR3 comprises 12 residues. V lost 11 bases and J lost 4, with 12 bases in between. Germline V gene data show CDR1 as SNHLY and CDR2 as FYNNEI. The CDR3 nucleotides read TGTGCCGGTGCCGGGCAGTACAATGAGCAGTTCTTC. It codes for CAGAGQYNEQFF.

The chain combines TRBV6-6 with TRBJ1-2; tentatively, D is TRBD1 (6 bases). V was shortened by 4 bases and J by 0 bases, with 12 bases between the two germline ends. The CDR3 spans 15 residues. Germline CDR1 and CDR2: MNHNY and SVGAGI (reference sequence). This CDR3 reads CASSFTGNSNYGYTF. DNA for the CDR3: TGTGCCAGCAGTTTCACAGGGAATTCTAACTATGGCTACACCTTC.

The chain has TRBV28 and TRBJ2-5; no clear D. The CDR3 consists of 14 residues. V was cut by 2 bases and J by 1 base, with 8 bases left in between. In germline, CDR1 is MDHEN, CDR2 SYDVKM. DNA for the CDR3: TGTGCCAGCAGTTTAAATCTGGGCCAAGAGACCCAGTACTTC. It encodes CASSLNLGQETQYF. Full variable domain (remainder filled in from reference TRBV28 and TRBJ2-5): DVKVTQSSRYLVKRTGEKVFLECVQDMDHENMFWYRQDPGLGLRLIYFSYDVKMKEKGDIPEGYSVSREKKERFSLILESASTNQTSMYLCASSLNLGQETQYFGPGTRLLVL.

This clone was found once. The chain employs TRBV7-9 and TRBJ2-1; perhaps D is TRBD1 or TRBD2 (5 bases each). This CDR3 region has 15 residues. From germline, CDR1 is SEHNR and CDR2 FQNEAQ (reference sequence). With 2 bases removed from V and 3 bases from J, the gap between germline ends came to 11 bases. CDR3: CASSLLGPLYNEQFF. The DNA of the CDR3 is TGTGCCAGCAGCTTACTGGGACCACTCTACAATGAGCAGTTCTTC.

The V gene is TRBV6-6, the J gene TRBJ2-7; 7 nucleotides match TRBD1. The V segment lost 6 bases and the J segment 4 bases; nucleotides outside the gene matches: 9. The germline CDR1 and CDR2 sequences are MNHNY and SVGAGI (reference sequence). The CDR3 is 14 residues long. CDR3 sequence: CASSGTGTDYEQYF. CDR3 bases: TGTGCCAGCAGCGGGACCGGGACAGATTACGAGCAGTACTTC.

V usage is TRBV14 and J usage is TRBJ2-7; 10 bases map to TRBD2. Germline CDR1 SGHDN, CDR2 FVKESK. Trimming removed 0 bases from V and 7 bases from J; junction bases left unmatched: 6. The CDR3 has 15 residues. CDR3 protein: CASSQELAGEREQYF. DNA for the CDR3: TGTGCCAGCAGCCAAGAGCTAGCGGGAGAACGGGAGCAGTACTTC.

The chain has TRBV28 and TRBJ2-1; no clear D. This CDR3 is built from 12 residues. V lost 9 bases to trimming and J lost 8 bases, with 14 bases between them. Germline lookup yields CDR1 MDHEN and CDR2 SYDVKM. The CDR3: CASNEPGYEQFF. In nucleotides, the CDR3 is TGTGCCAGTAACGAACCCGGGTATGAGCAGTTCTTC.

The chain uses TRBV2 and TRBJ2-7; D ambiguous. Germline V CDR1 and CDR2: SNHLY, FYNNEI. With 1 base removed from V and 2 bases from J, the gap between germline ends came to 12 bases. CDR3 length: 15 amino acids. The CDR3 here is CASSEGPFQAYEQYF. In nucleotides, the CDR3 is TGTGCCAGCAGTGAAGGTCCGTTTCAGGCCTACGAGCAGTACTTC.

This rearrangement joins TRBV2 to TRBJ2-1, with 9 nucleotides matching TRBD1. The CDR3 has 17 residues. Germline V lookup: CDR1 SNHLY, CDR2 FYNNEI. J was trimmed by 3 bases and V by 6 bases; bases with no gene match: 12. This chain's CDR3 is CASSRGGGQGNYNEQFF. In nucleotides, the CDR3 is TGTGCCAGCAGCAGAGGGGGGGGACAGGGTAACTACAATGAGCAGTTCTTC.

V usage is TRBV5-1 and J usage is TRBJ2-7, with a tentative D call TRBD2 (5 bases). The length of the CDR3 is 13 residues. V lost 0 bases to trimming and J lost 4 bases, with 8 bases between them. CDR1 and CDR2 from the germline V gene are SGHRS and YFSETQ. The CDR3 coding sequence is TGCGCCAGCAGCTTGGCCGAGCGGTACGAGCAGTACTTC. The encoded protein is CASSLAERYEQYF.

V usage is TRBV4-3 and J usage is TRBJ2-7, with 11 nucleotides matching TRBD1. Germline lookup yields CDR1 LGHNA and CDR2 YSLEER. V dropped 5 bases and J dropped 4; count of bases not matched to a gene: 10. The CDR3 runs 16 residues. The CDR3 here is CASSSGTGGGGYEQYF. The DNA of the CDR3 is TGCGCCAGCAGCTCCGGGACAGGGGGAGGAGGATACGAGCAGTACTTC.